The entry below gives a single T cell receptor (beta chain) sequence along with its context. V was pared by 4 bases and J by 2 bases, with 5 bases of the junction left unmatched. The germline CDR1 and CDR2 sequences are KGHDR and SFDVKD. CDR3 size: 16 residues. Measured with immunoSEQ multiplex PCR; TCRdb has only the in-frame clones, and not every one. The data contain some 99,000 clones, around nine tenths of them seen just once; the ten biggest clones take up 17%. This specimen belongs to a study of control samples from healthy donors and cancer patients. The receptor was isolated from a woman in her fifties or sixties in good health. Sample: blood. This chain links TRBV24-1 with TRBJ2-1, with 9 bases lining up with TRBD2. CDR3 amino acids: CATSDSLAGAYNEQFF. CDR3 in DNA: TGTGCCACCAGTGACTCCTTAGCGGGGGCCTACAATGAGCAGTTCTTC.